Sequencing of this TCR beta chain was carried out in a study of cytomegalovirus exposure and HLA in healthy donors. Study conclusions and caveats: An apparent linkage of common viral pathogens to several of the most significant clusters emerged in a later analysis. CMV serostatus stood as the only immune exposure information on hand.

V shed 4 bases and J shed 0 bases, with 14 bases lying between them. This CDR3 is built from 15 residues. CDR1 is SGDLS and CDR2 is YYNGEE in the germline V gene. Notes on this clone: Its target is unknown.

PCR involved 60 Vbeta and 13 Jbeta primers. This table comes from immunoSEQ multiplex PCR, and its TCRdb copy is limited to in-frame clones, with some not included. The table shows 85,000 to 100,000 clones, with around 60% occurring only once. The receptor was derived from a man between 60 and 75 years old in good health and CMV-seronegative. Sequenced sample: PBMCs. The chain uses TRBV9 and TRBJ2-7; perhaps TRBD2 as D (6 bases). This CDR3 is CASSRGWQASYEQYF. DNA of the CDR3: TGTGCCAGCAGCCGGGGGTGGCAAGCCTCCTACGAGCAGTACTTC.